This TCR beta chain derives from a study of blood T cell repertoires in COVID-19. In the study overall: Both acute and convalescent COVID-19 samples were obtained from the United States, Italy and Spain. Sources were T cells, B-cell-depleted T cells, or PBMCs; the material itself was cDNA or gDNA.

This CDR3 is built from 16 residues. Germline V CDR1 and CDR2: SGHVS, FNYEAQ. J lost 2 bases, V lost 3 bases, and 7 bases had no gene match. The protocol was immunoSEQ multiplex PCR, while the TCRdb copy is restricted to in-frame clones and leaves out a portion. This table has about 36,000 clones, around four fifths appearing once. The V call is TRBV7-6, the J call TRBJ1-3; 7 nucleotides agree with TRBD1. The material sequenced was peripheral blood. This receptor was taken from a human donor in a cohort sampled during active COVID-19. The CDR3, as DNA: TGTGCCAGCAGCTTGGGGACAGTGACCGCTGGAAACACCATATATTTT. Translated, it gives CASSLGTVTAGNTIYF.